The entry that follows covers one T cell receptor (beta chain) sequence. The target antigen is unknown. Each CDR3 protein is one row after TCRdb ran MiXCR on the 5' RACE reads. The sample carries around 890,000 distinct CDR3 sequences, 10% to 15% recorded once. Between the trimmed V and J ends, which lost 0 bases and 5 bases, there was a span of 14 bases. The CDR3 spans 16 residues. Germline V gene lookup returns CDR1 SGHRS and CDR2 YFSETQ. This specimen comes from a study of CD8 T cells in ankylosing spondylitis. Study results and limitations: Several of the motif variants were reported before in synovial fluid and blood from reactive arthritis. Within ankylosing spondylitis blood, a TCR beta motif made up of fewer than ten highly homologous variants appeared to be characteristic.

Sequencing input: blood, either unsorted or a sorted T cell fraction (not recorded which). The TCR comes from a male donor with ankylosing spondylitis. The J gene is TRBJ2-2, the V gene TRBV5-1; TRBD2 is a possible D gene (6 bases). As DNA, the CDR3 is TGCGCCAGCAGCTTGGGGCCGGGAGAGTGGACCGGGGAGCTGTTTTTT. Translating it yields CASSLGPGEWTGELFF.